This is a list of T cell receptor beta chains from one sample in a study of blood T cell repertoires in COVID-19. The assay was immunoSEQ multiplex PCR, and TCRdb's table has in-frame clones only and misses some. The repertoire includes 65,000 to 80,000 clones, under 95% of them detected once, and approximately 5.3% sits in the top ten. The sample taken for sequencing was peripheral blood. The receptor set was obtained from a human donor in a cohort sampled during active COVID-19. The CDR3 runs from the conserved cysteine through the conserved F or W. The D gene is left open where the match is weak. Size tells how often a clone was seen (once, few, many) or the class of an expanded clone, and some rows leave it out.

J,length,D,size,V,CDR3,DNA
TRBJ2-1,14,TRBD1,once,TRBV12-5,CASVPGQGYNEQFF,TGTGCTAGTGTGCCGGGACAGGGATATAATGAGCAGTTCTTC
TRBJ2-7,13,.,.,TRBV12-3/TRBV12-4,CASRPRGLHEQYF,TGTGCCAGCAGACCGCGGGGGCTCCACGAGCAGTACTTC
TRBJ2-5,14,.,.,TRBV5-1,CASSLVGTQETQYF,TGCGCCAGCAGCTTAGTGGGGACACAAGAGACCCAGTACTTC
TRBJ1-3,14,.,few,TRBV11-1,CASSVDNSGNTIYF,TGTGCCAGCAGCGTGGACAACTCTGGAAACACCATATATTTT
TRBJ1-6,14,TRBD1,.,TRBV5-4,CASSMDRRNSPLHF,TGTGCCAGCAGCATGGACAGGAGAAATTCACCCCTCCACTTT
TRBJ2-7,14,.,.,TRBV16,CASSHRGGAYEQYF,TGTGCCAGCAGCCACAGAGGGGGGGCCTACGAGCAGTACTTC
TRBJ2-3,18,TRBD1,.,TRBV10-3,CAISESITQGAPTDTQYF,TGTGCCATCAGTGAGTCGATAACACAGGGGGCGCCGACAGATACGCAGTATTTT
TRBJ1-1,16,TRBD1,.,TRBV19,CASESRTTGELGKAFF,TGTGCCAGTGAATCACGTACGACAGGGGAACTGGGAAAAGCTTTCTTT
TRBJ2-1,14,TRBD2,.,TRBV5-1,CASSVDRDYLGQFF,TGCGCCAGCAGCGTGGACCGGGACTACCTTGGTCAGTTCTTC
TRBJ1-6,14,TRBD1,.,TRBV5-4,CASSRQGRNSPLHF,TGTGCCAGCAGCAGACAGGGGCGGAATTCACCCCTCCACTTT
TRBJ1-2,13,TRBD1,.,TRBV6-2/TRBV6-3,CASSWDRDYGYTF,TGTGCCAGCAGCTGGGACAGAGACTATGGCTACACCTTC
TRBJ1-1,13,TRBD1,.,TRBV11-2,CASSLDQGAWPFF,TGTGCCAGCAGCTTAGACCAGGGGGCTTGGCCTTTCTTT
TRBJ1-1,13,.,once,TRBV4-3,CASSQGGGLEAFF,TGCGCCAGCAGCCAAGGCGGGGGCCTGGAAGCTTTCTTT
TRBJ1-6,13,.,once,TRBV5-1,CASSFEETSPLHF,TGCGCCAGCTCCTTTGAGGAGACTTCACCCCTCCACTTT
TRBJ2-3,13,.,.,TRBV11-3,CASSLTGTDTQYF,TGTGCCAGCAGCCTAACAGGGACAGATACGCAGTATTTT
TRBJ1-2,14,.,.,TRBV5-5,CASSLYGSGYGYTF,TGTGCCAGCAGCTTGTACGGGAGCGGGTATGGCTACACCTTC
TRBJ2-3,17,TRBD2,.,TRBV6-2/TRBV6-3,CASSYLVTSGATDTQYF,TGTGCCAGCAGTTACTTGGTGACTAGCGGGGCGACAGATACGCAGTATTTT
TRBJ1-2,14,.,.,TRBV6-4,CASSDTTGIYGYTF,TGTGCCAGCAGTGACACTACAGGGATCTATGGCTACACCTTC
TRBJ2-5,15,.,.,TRBV4-1,CASSQEPTGSETQYF,TGCGCCAGCAGCCAAGAGCCAACAGGTTCGGAGACCCAGTACTTC
TRBJ1-5,16,.,.,TRBV21-1,CASSKATGGFDQPQHF,TGTGCCAGCAGCAAAGCGACAGGGGGATTCGATCAGCCCCAGCATTTT
TRBJ2-5,14,TRBD1,.,TRBV10-2,CASSRQGIQETQYF,TGCGCCAGCAGTCGACAGGGCATACAAGAGACCCAGTACTTC
TRBJ1-2,15,.,.,TRBV6-2/TRBV6-3,CASSYSEGNPARYTF,TGTGCCAGCAGTTACTCCGAGGGAAACCCCGCTCGCTACACCTTC
TRBJ2-1,14,TRBD1,.,TRBV2,CASSVGQGASEQFF,TGTGCCAGCAGTGTGGGACAGGGGGCAAGTGAGCAGTTCTTC
TRBJ1-1,13,.,.,TRBV7-8,CASSRNRNTEAFF,TGTGCCAGCAGCCGGAACAGGAACACTGAAGCTTTCTTT
TRBJ1-4,17,.,.,TRBV7-8,CASSLSLRGATNEKLFF,TGTGCCAGCAGCCTCAGCTTACGAGGCGCAACTAATGAAAAACTGTTTTTT
TRBJ2-5,13,TRBD1,.,TRBV2,CASRTGIGETQYF,TGCGCCAGCAGGACAGGGATAGGAGAGACCCAGTACTTC
TRBJ1-2,12,TRBD1,.,TRBV2,CASWDRNYGYTF,TGTGCCTCCTGGGACAGAAACTATGGCTACACCTTC
TRBJ2-7,13,.,few,TRBV3-1/TRBV3-2,CASSLRVTYEQYF,TGTGCCAGCAGCCTCAGGGTCACCTACGAGCAGTACTTC
TRBJ2-1,15,TRBD2,.,TRBV4-2,CASSQELAVYNEQFF,TGTGCCAGCAGCCAAGAACTAGCGGTCTACAATGAGCAGTTCTTC
TRBJ2-1,19,TRBD2,.,TRBV9,CASSVKEWGRLAGYNEQFF,TGTGCCAGCAGCGTAAAGGAATGGGGCCGACTAGCGGGGTACAATGAGCAGTTCTTC
TRBJ2-7,16,TRBD1,.,TRBV7-6,CASSPSGVQGSHEQYF,TGTGCCAGCAGCCCCTCCGGTGTACAGGGGAGCCACGAGCAGTACTTC
TRBJ2-5,15,.,.,TRBV5-6,CASILRQQGQETQYF,TGTGCCAGCATCCTCCGGCAGCAGGGACAAGAGACCCAGTACTTC
TRBJ1-2,16,.,.,TRBV10-3,CAISEAGQIKGSGYTF,TGTGCCATCAGTGAGGCTGGACAGATCAAGGGGAGCGGCTACACCTTC
TRBJ2-3,16,TRBD2,.,TRBV18,CASSRSLAGEKDTQYF,TGTGCCAGCTCACGATCTCTAGCGGGGGAAAAAGATACGCAGTATTTT
TRBJ2-1,15,.,.,TRBV5-1,CASSDSLNSYNEQFF,TGCGCCAGCAGCGATAGTCTAAACTCCTACAATGAGCAGTTCTTC
TRBJ1-2,13,.,.,TRBV7-9,CASSHRTEGGYTF,TGTGCCAGCAGCCACCGGACAGAGGGTGGCTACACCTTC
TRBJ1-2,12,.,.,TRBV5-8,CASSSQGYGYTF,TGTGCCAGCAGCTCTCAGGGTTATGGCTACACCTTC
TRBJ1-6,14,.,.,TRBV5-8,CASSLWTPNSPLHF,TGTGCCAGCAGCTTGTGGACTCCTAATTCACCCCTCCACTTT
TRBJ2-5,16,TRBD2,.,TRBV5-1,CASKTSGTYQQETQYF,TGCGCCAGCAAGACTAGCGGGACTTATCAACAAGAGACCCAGTACTTC
TRBJ1-2,14,.,.,TRBV6-5,CASSPHVRNYGYTF,TGTGCCAGCAGTCCCCACGTCAGGAACTATGGCTACACCTTC
TRBJ2-3,13,.,.,TRBV5-1,CASSGGVGDTQYF,TGCGCCAGCAGTGGTGGAGTGGGAGATACGCAGTATTTT
TRBJ1-5,15,.,.,TRBV6-6,CASRLLGTPVRPQHF,TGTGCCAGCAGGCTCCTCGGGACACCGGTTCGGCCCCAGCATTTT
TRBJ2-3,15,TRBD2,.,TRBV15,CATTRGRASTDTQYF,TGTGCCACCACCCGGGGGAGGGCTAGCACAGATACGCAGTATTTT
TRBJ2-1,15,.,.,TRBV7-2,CASSLALSGYREQFF,TGTGCCAGCAGCTTAGCGTTATCAGGGTACCGTGAGCAGTTCTTC
TRBJ1-4,15,.,.,TRBV19,CASSIAAGRREKLFF,TGTGCCAGTAGTATAGCGGCAGGGAGGAGGGAAAAACTGTTTTTT
TRBJ2-7,15,.,.,TRBV18,CASSPQNRAIGEQYF,TGTGCCAGCTCACCACAGAACAGGGCTATCGGCGAGCAGTACTTC
TRBJ2-1,15,TRBD1,.,TRBV6-6,CASSYSGQQYNEQFF,TGTGCCAGCAGTTATTCGGGACAGCAATACAATGAGCAGTTCTTC
TRBJ2-1,16,.,.,TRBV21-1,CASSKGQETSYNEQFF,TGTGCCAGCAGCAAAGGCCAGGAAACCTCCTACAATGAGCAGTTCTTC
TRBJ2-7,14,.,.,TRBV6-5,CASELTGINYEQYF,TGTGCCAGTGAACTCACAGGGATTAATTACGAGCAGTACTTC
TRBJ1-2,16,TRBD1,once,TRBV11-2,CASSLDYGQGGYGYTF,TGTGCCAGCAGCTTAGATTATGGCCAGGGGGGCTATGGCTACACCTTC
TRBJ2-3,16,TRBD2,.,TRBV6-5,CASSYSGPTSVDTQYF,TGTGCCAGCAGTTACTCGGGTCCGACTAGCGTGGATACGCAGTATTTT
TRBJ2-5,15,TRBD2,.,TRBV4-3,CASSQVGGGGETQYF,TGCGCCAGCAGCCAAGTAGGCGGGGGAGGGGAGACCCAGTACTTC
TRBJ1-1,14,.,.,TRBV29-1,CSVEEGGGGTEAFF,TGCAGCGTTGAAGAAGGGGGAGGGGGCACTGAAGCTTTCTTT
TRBJ1-4,17,TRBD1,.,TRBV5-8,CASSLGDRVWTNEKLFF,TGTGCCAGCAGCTTGGGGGACAGGGTTTGGACTAATGAAAAACTGTTTTTT
TRBJ2-7,13,.,.,TRBV2,CASSNQARGEQYF,TGTGCCAGCAGTAACCAGGCCCGGGGCGAGCAGTACTTC
TRBJ2-7,13,.,.,TRBV7-2,CASSFPQGNEQYF,TGTGCCAGCAGCTTTCCCCAGGGTAACGAGCAGTACTTC
TRBJ2-7,16,TRBD1,.,TRBV4-3,CASSQDWTGISYEQYF,TGCGCCAGCAGCCAAGATTGGACAGGGATCTCCTACGAGCAGTACTTC
TRBJ2-7,13,TRBD2,.,TRBV11-2,CASRRTGGYEQYF,TGTGCCAGCAGGCGGACGGGGGGCTACGAGCAGTACTTC